This TCR beta chain was profiled in a study of blood T cell repertoires in COVID-19. Study-wide background: Acute and convalescent COVID-19 samples came from the United States, Italy and Spain.

Original data processing: The authors estimated nucleated cell counts from reference gene primer amplification. The protocol was immunoSEQ multiplex PCR, while the TCRdb copy is restricted to in-frame clones and leaves out a portion. Clone size and V and J calls were adopted from that table, with D and trimming inferred from the DNA. The sample holds some 200,000 clones, approximately 86% seen once. On this clone itself: The sample has other DNA sequences that encode this CDR3 too.

Everyone who took part was roughly 18 to 89 years old, and they came from 20 to 25 US areas. CDR3 length: 13 residues. Germline V gene data show CDR1 as WNHNN and CDR2 as SYGVQD (reference sequence). The V end lost 4 bases, the J end lost 5 bases, and 11 bases lay between the germline ends. The sample comprised PBMCs or T cells enriched from blood (not recorded which). V is TRBV10-1 and J is TRBJ1-1; weak D call: TRBD1 (5 bases). The sequence came from a woman aged 55-70 years with acute COVID-19. CDR3 protein: CASSGGRGTEAFF. Here the CDR3 DNA reads TGCGCCAGCAGTGGGGGGAGGGGTACTGAAGCTTTCTTT.